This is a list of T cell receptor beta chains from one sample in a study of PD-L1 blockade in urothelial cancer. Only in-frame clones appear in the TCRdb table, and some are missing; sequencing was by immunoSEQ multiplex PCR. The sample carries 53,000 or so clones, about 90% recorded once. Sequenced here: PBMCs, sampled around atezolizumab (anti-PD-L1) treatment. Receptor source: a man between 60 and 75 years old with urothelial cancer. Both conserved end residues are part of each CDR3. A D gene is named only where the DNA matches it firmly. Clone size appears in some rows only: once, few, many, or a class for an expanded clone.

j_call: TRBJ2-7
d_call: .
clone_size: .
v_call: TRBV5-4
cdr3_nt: TGTGCCAGCAGCCGGGACATCGGGGAGCAGTACTTC
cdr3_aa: CASSRDIGEQYF

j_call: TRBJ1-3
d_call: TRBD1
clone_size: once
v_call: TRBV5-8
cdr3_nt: TGTGCCAGCAGCCTTACGGACAGGGGTAACACCATATATTTT
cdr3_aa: CASSLTDRGNTIYF

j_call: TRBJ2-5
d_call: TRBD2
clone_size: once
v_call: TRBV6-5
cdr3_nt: TGTGCCAGCACCGTAGCGGGGACCCAGTACTTC
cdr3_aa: CASTVAGTQYF

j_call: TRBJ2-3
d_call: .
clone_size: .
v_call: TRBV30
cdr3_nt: TGTGCCTGGAGTGCCTACCAGGGAGGTACGCAGTATTTT
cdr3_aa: CAWSAYQGGTQYF

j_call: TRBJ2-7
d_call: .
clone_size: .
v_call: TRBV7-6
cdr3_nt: TGTGCCAGCAGCTTAGCGCCGGGGGACTACGAGCAGTACTTC
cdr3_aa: CASSLAPGDYEQYF

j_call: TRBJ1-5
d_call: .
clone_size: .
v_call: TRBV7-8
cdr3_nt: TGTGCCAGCAGTGGCCCTCGGGGCAATCAGCCCCAGCATTTT
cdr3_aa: CASSGPRGNQPQHF

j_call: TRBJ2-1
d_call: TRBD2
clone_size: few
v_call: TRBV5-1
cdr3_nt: TGCGCCAGCAGCTTGAGACTAGCGGGAGTTGGTGAGCAGTTCTTC
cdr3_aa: CASSLRLAGVGEQFF

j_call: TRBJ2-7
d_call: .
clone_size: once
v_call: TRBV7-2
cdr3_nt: TGTGCCAGCAGCATTCAAAACGGTCTCACCTACGAGCAGTACTTC
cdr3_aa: CASSIQNGLTYEQYF

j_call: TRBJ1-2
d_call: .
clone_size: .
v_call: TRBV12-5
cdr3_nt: TGTGCTAGTGGTTTGGTATTTTGGCAGGACTATGGCTACACCTTC
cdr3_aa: CASGLVFWQDYGYTF

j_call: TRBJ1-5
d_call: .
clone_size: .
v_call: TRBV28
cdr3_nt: TGTGCCAGCAGTCATCGTATCAGGGGTCAGGGCCAGCCCCAGCATTTT
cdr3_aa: CASSHRIRGQGQPQHF

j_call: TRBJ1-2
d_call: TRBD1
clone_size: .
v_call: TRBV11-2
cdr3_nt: TGTGCCAGCAGCCCAACCGGGACAGGGGGTGGCTACACCTTC
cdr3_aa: CASSPTGTGGGYTF

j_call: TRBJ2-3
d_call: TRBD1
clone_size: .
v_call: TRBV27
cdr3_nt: TGTGCCAGCAGGTTACAGGGGCAGCACGCCGATACGCAGTATTTT
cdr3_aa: CASRLQGQHADTQYF

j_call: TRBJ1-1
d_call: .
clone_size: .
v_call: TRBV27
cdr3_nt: TGTGCCAGTCGAGGGTTTTGGACTGAAGCTTTCTTT
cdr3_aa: CASRGFWTEAFF

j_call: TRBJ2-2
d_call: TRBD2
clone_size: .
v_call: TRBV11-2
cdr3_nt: TGTGCCAGCAGCTTAGTGGTTAGCGGGAGTTCCGGGGAGCTGTTTTTT
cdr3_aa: CASSLVVSGSSGELFF

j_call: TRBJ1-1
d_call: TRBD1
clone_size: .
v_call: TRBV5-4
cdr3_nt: TGTGCCAGCAGGGGACAGGGGAACACTGAAGCTTTCTTT
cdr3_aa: CASRGQGNTEAFF

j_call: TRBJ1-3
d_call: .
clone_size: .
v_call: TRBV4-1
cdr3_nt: TGCGCCAGCAGCCAAGACCGGGGGTCTGGAAACACCATATATTTT
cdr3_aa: CASSQDRGSGNTIYF

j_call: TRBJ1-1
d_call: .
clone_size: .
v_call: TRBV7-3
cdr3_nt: TGTGCCAGCAGCTTAAGCAGGGGGAACACTGAAGCTTTCTTT
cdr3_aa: CASSLSRGNTEAFF

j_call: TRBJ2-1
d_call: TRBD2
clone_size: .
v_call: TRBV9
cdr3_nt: TGTGCCAGCAGCGTAGAGTTCGGTACTAGCGGGGGGGGTCAGTTCTTC
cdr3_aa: CASSVEFGTSGGGQFF

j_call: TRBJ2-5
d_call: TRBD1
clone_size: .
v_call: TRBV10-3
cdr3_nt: TGTGCCATCAGGCAGGGGGTCGAGGGGGAACAAGAGACCCAGTACTTC
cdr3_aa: CAIRQGVEGEQETQYF

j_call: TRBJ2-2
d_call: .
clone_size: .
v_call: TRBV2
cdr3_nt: TGTGCCAGCACTCATCCCGGTTTGAACACCGGGGAGCTGTTTTTT
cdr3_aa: CASTHPGLNTGELFF

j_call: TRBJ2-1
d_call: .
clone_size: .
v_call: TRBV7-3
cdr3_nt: TGTGCCAGCAGCTTAACGAGGGACATGTACAATGAGCAGTTCTTC
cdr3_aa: CASSLTRDMYNEQFF

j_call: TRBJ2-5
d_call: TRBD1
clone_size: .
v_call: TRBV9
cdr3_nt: TGTGCCAGCAGCACTTGGGACAGAACTTCGCAAGAGACCCAGTACTTC
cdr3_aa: CASSTWDRTSQETQYF

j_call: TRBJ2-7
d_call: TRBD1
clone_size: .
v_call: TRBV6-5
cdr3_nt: TGTGCCAGCAGTTACTCTGGGACAGGGGGAAGCACCGAGCAGTACTTC
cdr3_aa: CASSYSGTGGSTEQYF

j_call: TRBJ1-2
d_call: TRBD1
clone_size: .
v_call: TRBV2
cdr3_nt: TGTGCCAGCTTTTTGACAGGGCCCGGCTACACCTTC
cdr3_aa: CASFLTGPGYTF

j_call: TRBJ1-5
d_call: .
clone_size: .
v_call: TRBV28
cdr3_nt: TGTGCCAGCACCACTGGCGGGACCGGGAATCAGCCCCAGCATTTT
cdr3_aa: CASTTGGTGNQPQHF

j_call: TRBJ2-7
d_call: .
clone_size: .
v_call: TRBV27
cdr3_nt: TGTGCCAGCAGTCATTGGGCAACGGAATCCTACGAGCAGTACTTC
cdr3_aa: CASSHWATESYEQYF

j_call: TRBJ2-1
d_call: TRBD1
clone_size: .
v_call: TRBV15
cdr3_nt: TGTGCCACCAGCAGAGATGTGTCCAGGGGGAGCTACAATGAGCAGTTCTTC
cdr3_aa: CATSRDVSRGSYNEQFF

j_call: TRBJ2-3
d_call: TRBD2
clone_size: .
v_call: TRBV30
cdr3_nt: TGTGCCTGGAGGGGTAGCGGGGGGGCCACAGATACGCAGTATTTT
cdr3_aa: CAWRGSGGATDTQYF

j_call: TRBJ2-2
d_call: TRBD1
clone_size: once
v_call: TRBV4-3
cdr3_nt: TGCGCCAGCAGCCAAGCGCCGGGACAGGAGACCGGGGAGCTGTTTTTT
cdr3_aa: CASSQAPGQETGELFF